These 9 T cell receptor beta chains were all obtained from the same sample, sequenced in a study of shared clonotypes between healthy human individuals. Generated by immunoSEQ multiplex PCR, the TCRdb table keeps only in-frame clones and is missing some. The data hold roughly 720,000 clones, with about nine tenths observed a single time. Sequenced sample: memory CD8+ T cells from PBMCs. Sample subset: CD45RO+ cells pooled with CCR7-negative TemRA cells. All receptors derive from a man aged 18 to 35 in good health. Some clones in this sample may be carry-over from other donors' samples.

Points on this clone: Different DNA sequences within this sample yield the same CDR3. The rearrangement links TRBV5-4 to TRBJ2-7; D gene ambiguous. CDR1 is SGHNT, CDR2 YYREEE, per germline (reference sequence). The CDR3 is 13 amino acids. Trimming took 0 bases from V and 3 from J, leaving 7 bases between them. The CDR3 DNA reads TGTGCCAGCAGCTTGGGACGGAGCTACGAGCAGTACTTC. Its protein product is CASSLGRSYEQYF.

The genes are TRBV15 and TRBJ1-2; 9 nucleotides agree with TRBD1. The CDR3 spans 14 residues. Per the germline V gene, CDR1 is LNHNV and CDR2 is YYDKDF (reference sequence). J was trimmed by 9 bases and V by 2 bases; bases with no gene match: 7. CDR3 sequence reads: CATSRRTGEKSYTF. In DNA form, the CDR3 reads TGTGCCACCAGCAGACGGACAGGGGAGAAGAGCTACACCTTC.

This chain uses TRBV5-1 with TRBJ1-1; TRBD1 matches at 10 bases. The CDR3 extends over 13 amino acids. The ends lost 4 bases at V and 8 bases at J; junction bases unmatched: 5. Germline values: CDR1 SGHRS, CDR2 YFSETQ. In DNA form, the CDR3 reads TGCGCCAGCAGCCCGGGACAGGGGAGGGAAGCTTTCTTT. It codes for CASSPGQGREAFF.

The chain carries TRBV7-9 and TRBJ2-7; 9 bases match TRBD1. This CDR3 comprises 15 residues. V was pared by 1 base and J by 7 bases, with 8 bases of the junction left unmatched. Germline values: CDR1 SEHNR, CDR2 FQNEAQ (reference sequence). The CDR3 DNA reads TGTGCCAGCAGCTTAGGGGGACAGGGCCAGCAAGAGCAGTACTTC. Its translation: CASSLGGQGQQEQYF. The full variable domain, its missing parts supplied by reference TRBV7-9 and TRBJ2-7, is DTGVSQNPRHKITKRGQNVTFRCDPISEHNRLYWYRQTLGQGPEFLTYFQNEAQLEKSRLLSDRFSAERPKGSFSTLEIQRTEQGDSAMYLCASSLGGQGQQEQYFGPGTRLTVT.

The V call is TRBV6-1, the J call TRBJ2-4; 11 bases line up with TRBD2. The CDR3 has 16 amino acids. J lost 2 bases, V lost 1 base, and 1 base had no gene match. In germline, CDR1 is MNHNS, CDR2 SASEGT. The CDR3 here is CASSEVAGGPKNIQYF. The CDR3 DNA follows: TGTGCCAGCAGTGAAGTAGCGGGAGGGCCCAAAAACATTCAGTACTTC.

The chain has TRBV6-1 and TRBJ1-5, with D hard to call. Trimming removed 4 bases at V and 3 bases at J, with 16 bases between. CDR3 length: 16 residues. Germline lookup yields CDR1 MNHNS and CDR2 SASEGT. The CDR3 loop reads CASSGGPTSSNQPQHF. Here the CDR3 DNA reads TGTGCCAGCAGTGGAGGGCCGACCAGTTCCAATCAGCCCCAGCATTTT.

The chain joins TRBV7-9 to TRBJ1-1; 7 bases align to TRBD1. Germline CDR1 is SEHNR and CDR2 is FQNEAQ (reference sequence). V gave up 5 bases and J gave up 8 bases; unmatched junction bases: 11. The CDR3 length is 14 residues. The CDR3 nucleotides read TGTGCCAGCAGCCCAACGGGGCAAGGGGGCGAAGCTTTCTTT. Translated: CASSPTGQGGEAFF.

V usage is TRBV6-4 and J usage is TRBJ1-5, with D unclear. CDR3 length equals 15 residues. Germline assignment: CDR1 MRHNA and CDR2 SNTAGT. V lost 6 bases and J 0 bases, leaving 12 bases between the germline ends. CDR3 nucleotide sequence: TGTGCCAGCAGGGACCACGCGGGTAGCAATCAGCCCCAGCATTTT. Translation gives CASRDHAGSNQPQHF.

The chain is built from TRBV29-1 and TRBJ2-1, with TRBD2 matching 8 bases. The CDR3 has 12 residues. V shed 8 bases, J shed 6 bases, and the junction held 6 bases outside the gene matches. Germline-derived CDR1 and CDR2 are SQVTM and ANQGSEA. DNA for the CDR3: TGCAGCCTCAGGACTAGCCGCAATGAGCAGTTCTTC. This gives the protein CSLRTSRNEQFF.